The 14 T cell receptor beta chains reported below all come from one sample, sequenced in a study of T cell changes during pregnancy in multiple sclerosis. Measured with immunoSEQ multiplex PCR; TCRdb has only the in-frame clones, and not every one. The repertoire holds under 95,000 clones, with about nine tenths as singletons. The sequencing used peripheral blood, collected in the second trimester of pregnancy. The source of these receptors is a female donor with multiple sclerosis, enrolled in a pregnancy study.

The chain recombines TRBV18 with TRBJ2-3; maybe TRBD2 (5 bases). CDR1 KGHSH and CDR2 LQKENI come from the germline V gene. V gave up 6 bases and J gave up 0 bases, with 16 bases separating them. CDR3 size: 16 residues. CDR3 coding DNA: TGTGCCAGCTCCCCGAGGGCGGACCTGAGCACAGATACGCAGTATTTT. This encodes CASSPRADLSTDTQYF.

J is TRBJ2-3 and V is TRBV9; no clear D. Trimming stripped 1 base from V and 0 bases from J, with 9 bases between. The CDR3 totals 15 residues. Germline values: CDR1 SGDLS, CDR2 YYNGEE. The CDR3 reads CASSVSERSTDTQYF. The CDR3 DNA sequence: TGTGCCAGCAGCGTATCGGAGCGTAGCACAGATACGCAGTATTTT.

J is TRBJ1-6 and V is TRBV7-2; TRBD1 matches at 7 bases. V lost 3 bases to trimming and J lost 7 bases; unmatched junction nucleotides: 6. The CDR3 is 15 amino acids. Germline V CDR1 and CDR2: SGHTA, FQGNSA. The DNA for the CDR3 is TGTGCCAGCAGCTTGGTAGGGGGCGGCAATTCACCCCTCCACTTT. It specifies CASSLVGGGNSPLHF.

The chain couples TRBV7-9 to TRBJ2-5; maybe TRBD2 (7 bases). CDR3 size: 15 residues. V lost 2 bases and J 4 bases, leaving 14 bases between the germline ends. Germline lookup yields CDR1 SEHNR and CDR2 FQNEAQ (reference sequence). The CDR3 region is CASSLSVGGAETQYF. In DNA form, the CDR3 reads TGTGCCAGCAGCTTATCGGTGGGGGGGGCAGAGACCCAGTACTTC. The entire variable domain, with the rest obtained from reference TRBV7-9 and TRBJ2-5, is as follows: DTGVSQNPRHKITKRGQNVTFRCDPISEHNRLYWYRQTLGQGPEFLTYFQNEAQLEKSRLLSDRFSAERPKGSFSTLEIQRTEQGDSAMYLCASSLSVGGAETQYFGPGTRLLVL.

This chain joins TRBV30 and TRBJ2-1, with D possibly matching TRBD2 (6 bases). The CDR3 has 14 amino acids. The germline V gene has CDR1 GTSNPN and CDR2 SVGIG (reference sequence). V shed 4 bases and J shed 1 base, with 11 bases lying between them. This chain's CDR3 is CAWTPSGSYNEQFF. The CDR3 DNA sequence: TGTGCCTGGACCCCCAGCGGGTCCTACAATGAGCAGTTCTTC. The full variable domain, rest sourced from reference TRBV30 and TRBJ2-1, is SQTIHQWPATLVQPVGSPLSLECTVEGTSNPNLYWYRQAAGRGLQLLFYSVGIGQISSEVPQNLSASRPQDRQFILSSKKLLLSDSGFYLCAWTPSGSYNEQFFGPGTRLTVL.

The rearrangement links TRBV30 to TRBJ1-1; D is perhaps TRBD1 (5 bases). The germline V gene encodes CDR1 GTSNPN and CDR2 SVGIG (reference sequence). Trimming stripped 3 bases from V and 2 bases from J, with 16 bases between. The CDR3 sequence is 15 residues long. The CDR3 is CAWRRGGSGNTEAFF. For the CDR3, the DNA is TGTGCCTGGAGGCGGGGGGGATCGGGAAACACTGAAGCTTTCTTT.

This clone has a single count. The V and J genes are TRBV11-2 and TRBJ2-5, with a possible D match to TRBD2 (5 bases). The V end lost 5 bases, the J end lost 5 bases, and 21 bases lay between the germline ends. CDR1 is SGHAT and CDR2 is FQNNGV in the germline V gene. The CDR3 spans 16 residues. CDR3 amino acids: CASSPKLTSSLETQYF. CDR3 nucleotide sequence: TGTGCCAGCAGCCCGAAACTTACTAGTAGCTTGGAGACCCAGTACTTC. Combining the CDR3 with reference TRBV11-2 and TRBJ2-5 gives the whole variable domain EAGVAQSPRYKIIEKRQSVAFWCNPISGHATLYWYQQILGQGPKLLIQFQNNGVVDDSQLPKDRFSAERLKGVDSTLKIQPAKLEDSAVYLCASSPKLTSSLETQYFGPGTRLLVL.

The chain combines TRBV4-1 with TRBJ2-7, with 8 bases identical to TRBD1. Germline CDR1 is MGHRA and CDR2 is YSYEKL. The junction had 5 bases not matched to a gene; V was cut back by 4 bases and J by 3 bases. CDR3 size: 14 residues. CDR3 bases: TGCGCCAGCAGCCCAAGAACAGGGGGCTACGAGCAGTACTTC. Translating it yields CASSPRTGGYEQYF.

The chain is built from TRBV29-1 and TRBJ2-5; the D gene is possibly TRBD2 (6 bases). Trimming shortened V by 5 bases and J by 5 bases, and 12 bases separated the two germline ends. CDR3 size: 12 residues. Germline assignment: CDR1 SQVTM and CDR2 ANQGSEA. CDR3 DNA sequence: TGCAGCGTTCGAGCTGGAGGGGAGACCCAGTACTTC. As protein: CSVRAGGETQYF.

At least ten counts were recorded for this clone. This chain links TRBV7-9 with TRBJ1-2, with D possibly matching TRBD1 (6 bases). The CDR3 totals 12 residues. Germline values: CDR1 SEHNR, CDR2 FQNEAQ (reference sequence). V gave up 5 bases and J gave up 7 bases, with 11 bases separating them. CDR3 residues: CASSPGQFGYTF. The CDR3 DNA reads TGTGCCAGCAGCCCTGGACAGTTTGGCTACACCTTC.

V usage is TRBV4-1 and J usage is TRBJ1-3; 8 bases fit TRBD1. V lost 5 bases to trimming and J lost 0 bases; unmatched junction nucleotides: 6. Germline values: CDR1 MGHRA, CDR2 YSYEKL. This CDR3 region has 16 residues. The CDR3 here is CASSGQGPNSGNTIYF. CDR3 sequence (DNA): TGCGCCAGCAGCGGACAGGGACCCAACTCTGGAAACACCATATATTTT.

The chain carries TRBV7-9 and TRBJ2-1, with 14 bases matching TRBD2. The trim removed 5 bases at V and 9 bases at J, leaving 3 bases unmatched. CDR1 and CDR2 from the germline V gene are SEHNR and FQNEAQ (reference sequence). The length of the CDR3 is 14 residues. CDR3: CASSPGLAGVEQFF. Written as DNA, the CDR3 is TGTGCCAGCAGCCCGGGACTAGCGGGAGTTGAGCAGTTCTTC.

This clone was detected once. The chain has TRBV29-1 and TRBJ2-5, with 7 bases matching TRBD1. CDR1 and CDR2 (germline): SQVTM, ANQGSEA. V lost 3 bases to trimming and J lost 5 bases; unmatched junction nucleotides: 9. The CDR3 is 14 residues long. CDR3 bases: TGCAGCGTTGACCACAGGGGTCTGGGCGAGACCCAGTACTTC. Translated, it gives CSVDHRGLGETQYF. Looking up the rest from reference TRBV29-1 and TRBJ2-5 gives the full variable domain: SAVISQKPSRDICQRGTSLTIQCQVDSQVTMMFWYRQQPGQSLTLIATANQGSEATYESGFVIDKFPISRPNLTFSTLTVSNMSPEDSSIYLCSVDHRGLGETQYFGPGTRLLVL.

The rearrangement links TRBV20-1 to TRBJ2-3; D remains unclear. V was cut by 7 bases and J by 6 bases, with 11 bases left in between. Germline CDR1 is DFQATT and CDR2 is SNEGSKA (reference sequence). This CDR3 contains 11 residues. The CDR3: CSVVLFDTQYF. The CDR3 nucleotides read TGCAGTGTTGTCCTTTTCGATACGCAGTATTTT.